A selection of T cell receptor beta chains follows, all from one sample in a study of cytomegalovirus exposure and HLA in healthy donors. Data came from immunoSEQ multiplex PCR; TCRdb stores just in-frame clones and leaves some out. Of roughly 190,000 clones in the sample, more than 65% are singletons; the top ten hold roughly 3.2%. Source material: PBMCs. Every receptor here comes from a man aged 40-50 years in good health and CMV-seropositive. The CDR3 runs from the conserved cysteine through the conserved F or W. The order of the fields is CDR3 length, V gene, J gene, D gene, CDR3 protein. D genes are given only for firm matches.

length: 15; V: TRBV11-2; J: TRBJ2-1; D: TRBD2; CDR3: CASSLPGGSYNEQFF
length: 16; V: TRBV7-2; J: TRBJ1-1; D: .; CDR3: CASSLGAGYESTEAFF
length: 15; V: TRBV4-1; J: TRBJ1-5; D: .; CDR3: CASSQRRGEVQPQHF
length: 19; V: TRBV27; J: TRBJ2-5; D: TRBD2; CDR3: CASQPVPTSGRALQETQYF
length: 16; V: TRBV5-1; J: TRBJ2-3; D: .; CDR3: CASSGRTLASTDTQYF
length: 14; V: TRBV7-8; J: .; D: .; CDR3: CASSLSSGNYEQYF
length: 14; V: TRBV27; J: TRBJ1-1; D: TRBD1; CDR3: CASSLSAGGTEAFF
length: 14; V: TRBV4-3; J: TRBJ2-4; D: TRBD1; CDR3: CASRTQGAKNIQYF
length: 18; V: TRBV7-9; J: TRBJ2-1; D: .; CDR3: CASSSPGGAGVSYNEQFF
length: 16; V: TRBV7-9; J: TRBJ2-5; D: TRBD1; CDR3: CASSLASTGGRETQYF
length: 16; V: TRBV5-5; J: TRBJ2-2; D: TRBD1; CDR3: CASSPRDRGLAGELFF
length: 13; V: TRBV6-6; J: TRBJ1-2; D: .; CDR3: CASSSLDSVGYTF
length: 17; V: TRBV5-1; J: TRBJ2-5; D: TRBD2; CDR3: CASSLGLVAGGQETQYF
length: 14; V: TRBV27; J: TRBJ1-2; D: TRBD1; CDR3: CASSYKQGNYGYTF
length: 14; V: TRBV4-2; J: TRBJ2-1; D: TRBD2; CDR3: CASSQDLLAGVSFF
length: 12; V: TRBV28; J: TRBJ1-1; D: .; CDR3: CASSFPPGGAFF
length: 17; V: TRBV10-3; J: TRBJ2-2; D: .; CDR3: CAISEVKQARNTGELFF
length: 15; V: TRBV6-6; J: TRBJ2-3; D: TRBD1; CDR3: CASSPGQGYTDTQYF
length: 14; V: TRBV2; J: TRBJ2-7; D: TRBD2; CDR3: CASRGPGGFYEQYF
length: 12; V: TRBV29-1; J: .; D: .; CDR3: CSVAGLNYEQYF
length: 11; V: TRBV6-1; J: TRBJ2-7; D: .; CDR3: CASGLYYEQYF
length: 15; V: TRBV29-1; J: TRBJ2-1; D: TRBD1; CDR3: CSVEDRDRPYNEQFF
length: 16; V: TRBV7-6; J: TRBJ2-2; D: TRBD2; CDR3: CASSPVAGGGTGELFF